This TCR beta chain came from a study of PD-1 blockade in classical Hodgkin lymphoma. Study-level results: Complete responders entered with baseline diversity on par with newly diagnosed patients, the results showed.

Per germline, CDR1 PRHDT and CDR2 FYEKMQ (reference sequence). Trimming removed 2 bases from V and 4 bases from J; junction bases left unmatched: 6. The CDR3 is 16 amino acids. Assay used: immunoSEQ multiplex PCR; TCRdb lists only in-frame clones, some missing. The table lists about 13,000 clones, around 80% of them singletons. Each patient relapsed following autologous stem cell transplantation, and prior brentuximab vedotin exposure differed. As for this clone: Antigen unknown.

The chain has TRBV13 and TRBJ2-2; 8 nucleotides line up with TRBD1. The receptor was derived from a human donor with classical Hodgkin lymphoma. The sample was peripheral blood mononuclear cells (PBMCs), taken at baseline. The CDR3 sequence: CASSLLQGVFTGELFF. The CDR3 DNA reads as TGTGCCAGCAGCTTATTACAGGGGGTTTTCACCGGGGAGCTGTTTTTT.